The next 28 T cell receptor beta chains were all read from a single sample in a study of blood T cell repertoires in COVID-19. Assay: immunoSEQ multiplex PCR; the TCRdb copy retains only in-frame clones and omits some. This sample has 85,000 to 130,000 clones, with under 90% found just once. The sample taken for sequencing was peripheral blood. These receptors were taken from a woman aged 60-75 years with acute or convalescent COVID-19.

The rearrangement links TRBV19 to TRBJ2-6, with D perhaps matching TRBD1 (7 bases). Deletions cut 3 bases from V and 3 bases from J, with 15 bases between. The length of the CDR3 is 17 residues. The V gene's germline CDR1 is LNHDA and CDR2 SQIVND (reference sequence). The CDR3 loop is CASSISVRGVGANVLTF. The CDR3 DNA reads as TGTGCCAGTAGTATCTCGGTCAGGGGGGTTGGGGCCAACGTCCTGACTTTC.

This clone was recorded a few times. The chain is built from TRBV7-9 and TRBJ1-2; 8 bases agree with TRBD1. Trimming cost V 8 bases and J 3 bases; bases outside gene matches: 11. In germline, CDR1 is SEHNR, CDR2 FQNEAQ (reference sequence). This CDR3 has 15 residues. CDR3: CASGLQGGSDYGYTF. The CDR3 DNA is TGTGCCAGCGGGTTACAGGGGGGGTCTGACTATGGCTACACCTTC.

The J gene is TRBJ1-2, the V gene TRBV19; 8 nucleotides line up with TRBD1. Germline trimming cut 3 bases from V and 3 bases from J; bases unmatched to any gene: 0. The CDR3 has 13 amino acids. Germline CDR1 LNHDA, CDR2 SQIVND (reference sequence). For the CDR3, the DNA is TGTGCCAGTAGTATGGACAGGGACTATGGCTACACCTTC. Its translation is CASSMDRDYGYTF.

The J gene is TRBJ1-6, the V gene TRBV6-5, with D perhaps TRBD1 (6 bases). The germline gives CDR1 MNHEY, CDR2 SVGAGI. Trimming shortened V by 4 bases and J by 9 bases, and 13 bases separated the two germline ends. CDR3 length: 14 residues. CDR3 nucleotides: TGTGCCAGCAGTTGGGGGACACAGGGTTCACCCCTCCACTTT. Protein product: CASSWGTQGSPLHF.

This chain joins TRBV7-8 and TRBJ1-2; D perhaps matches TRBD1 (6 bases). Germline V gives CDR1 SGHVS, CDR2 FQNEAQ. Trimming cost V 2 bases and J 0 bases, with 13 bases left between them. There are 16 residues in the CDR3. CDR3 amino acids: CASSLFQGLANYGYTF. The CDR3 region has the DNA TGTGCCAGCAGCTTATTTCAGGGGTTAGCTAACTATGGCTACACCTTC.

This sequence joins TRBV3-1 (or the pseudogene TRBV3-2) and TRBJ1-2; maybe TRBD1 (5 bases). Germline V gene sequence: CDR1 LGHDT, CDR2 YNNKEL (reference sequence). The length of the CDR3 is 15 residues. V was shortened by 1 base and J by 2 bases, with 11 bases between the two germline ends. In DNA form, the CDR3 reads TGTGCCAGCAGCCAAGGGAGGGGCCTAAACTATGGCTACACCTTC. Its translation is CASSQGRGLNYGYTF.

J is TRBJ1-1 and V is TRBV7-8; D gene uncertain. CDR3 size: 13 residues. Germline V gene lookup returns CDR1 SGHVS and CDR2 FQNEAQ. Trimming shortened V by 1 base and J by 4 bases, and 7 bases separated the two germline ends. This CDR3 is CASSLVESTEAFF. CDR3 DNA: TGTGCCAGCAGCTTAGTGGAGAGCACTGAAGCTTTCTTT.

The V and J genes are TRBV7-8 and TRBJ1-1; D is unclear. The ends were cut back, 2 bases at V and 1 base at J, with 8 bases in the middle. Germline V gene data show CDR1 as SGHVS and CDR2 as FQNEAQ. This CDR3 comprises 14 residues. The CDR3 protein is CASSLIAGNTEAFF. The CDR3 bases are TGTGCCAGCAGCTTAATCGCAGGGAACACTGAAGCTTTCTTT.

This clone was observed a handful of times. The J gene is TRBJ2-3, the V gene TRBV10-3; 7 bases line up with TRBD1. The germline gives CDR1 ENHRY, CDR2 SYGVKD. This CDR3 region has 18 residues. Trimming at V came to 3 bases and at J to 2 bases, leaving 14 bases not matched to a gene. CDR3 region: CAISEIGKGAELTDTQYF. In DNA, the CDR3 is TGTGCCATCAGTGAAATTGGGAAGGGGGCCGAACTCACAGATACGCAGTATTTT.

CDR3 nucleotide sequence: TGCAGTGCTAGTAACTGGGGACAGATCGTAGACACTGAAGCTTTCTTT. The encoded protein is CSASNWGQIVDTEAFF. The V call is TRBV20-1, the J call TRBJ1-1; 7 positions agree with TRBD1. This CDR3 has 16 residues. J gave up 3 bases and V 3 bases, and 13 bases lay outside the gene matches. Germline V gives CDR1 DFQATT, CDR2 SNEGSKA (reference sequence).

The CDR3 sequence: CASSEGSLRGYTF. In DNA, the CDR3 is TGTGCCAGCAGTGAAGGGTCATTGAGGGGCTACACCTTC. The V and J genes are TRBV6-1 and TRBJ1-2; no clear D gene. V was trimmed by 1 base and J by 8 bases, leaving 11 bases between them. The CDR3 has 13 residues. Germline V lookup: CDR1 MNHNS, CDR2 SASEGT.

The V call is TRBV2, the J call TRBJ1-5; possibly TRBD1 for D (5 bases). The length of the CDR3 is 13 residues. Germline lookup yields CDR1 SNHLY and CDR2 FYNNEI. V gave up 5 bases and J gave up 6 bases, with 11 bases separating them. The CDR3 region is CASSRERGQPQHF. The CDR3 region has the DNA TGTGCCAGCAGTCGGGAGAGGGGTCAGCCCCAGCATTTT.

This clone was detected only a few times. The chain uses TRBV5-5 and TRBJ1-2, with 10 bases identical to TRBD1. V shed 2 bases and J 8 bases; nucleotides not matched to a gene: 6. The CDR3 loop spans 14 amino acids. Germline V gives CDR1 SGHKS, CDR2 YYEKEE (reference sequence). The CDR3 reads CASSFADRGEGYTF. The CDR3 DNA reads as TGTGCCAGCAGCTTTGCGGACAGGGGGGAAGGCTACACCTTC.

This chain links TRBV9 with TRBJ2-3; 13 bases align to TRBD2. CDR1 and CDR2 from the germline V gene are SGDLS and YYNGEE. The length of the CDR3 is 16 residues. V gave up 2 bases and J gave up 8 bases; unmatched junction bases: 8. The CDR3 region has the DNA TGTGCCAGCAGCGTCGTACTAGCGGGAGGGCCCCCTACGCAGTATTTT. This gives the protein CASSVVLAGGPPTQYF. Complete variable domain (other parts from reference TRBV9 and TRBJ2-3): DSGVTQTPKHLITATGQRVTLRCSPRSGDLSVYWYQQSLDQGLQFLIQYYNGEERAKGNILERFSAQQFPDLHSELNLSSLELGDSALYFCASSVVLAGGPPTQYFGPGTRLTVL.

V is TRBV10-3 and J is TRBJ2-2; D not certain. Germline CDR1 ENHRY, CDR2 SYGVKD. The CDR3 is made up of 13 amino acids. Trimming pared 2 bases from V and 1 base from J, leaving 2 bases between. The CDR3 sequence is CAISEQNTGELFF. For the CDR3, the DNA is TGTGCCATCAGTGAGCAGAACACCGGGGAGCTGTTTTTT.

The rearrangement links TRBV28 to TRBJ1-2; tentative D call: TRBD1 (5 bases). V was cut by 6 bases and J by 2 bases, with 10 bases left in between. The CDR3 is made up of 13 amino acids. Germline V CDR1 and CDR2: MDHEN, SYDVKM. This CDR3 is CASSAQENYGYTF. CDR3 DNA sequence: TGTGCCAGCAGCGCACAGGAGAACTATGGCTACACCTTC.

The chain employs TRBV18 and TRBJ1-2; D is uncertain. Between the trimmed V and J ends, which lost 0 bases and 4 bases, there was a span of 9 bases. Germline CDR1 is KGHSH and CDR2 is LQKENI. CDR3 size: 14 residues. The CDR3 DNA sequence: TGTGCCAGCTCACCACCGGCAACCTCCTATGGCTACACCTTC. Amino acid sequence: CASSPPATSYGYTF.

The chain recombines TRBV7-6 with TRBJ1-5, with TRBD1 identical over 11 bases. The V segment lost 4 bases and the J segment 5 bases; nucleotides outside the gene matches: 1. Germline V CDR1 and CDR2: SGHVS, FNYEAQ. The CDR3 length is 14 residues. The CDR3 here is CASSWGQGDQPQHF. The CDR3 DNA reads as TGTGCCAGCAGCTGGGGACAGGGGGATCAGCCCCAGCATTTT.

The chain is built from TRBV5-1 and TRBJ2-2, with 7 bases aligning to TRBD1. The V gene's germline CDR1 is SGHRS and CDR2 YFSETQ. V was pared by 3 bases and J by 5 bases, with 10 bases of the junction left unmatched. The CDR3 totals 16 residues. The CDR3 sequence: CASSSSSSTGTGELFF. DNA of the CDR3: TGCGCCAGCAGCTCTTCCAGTTCGACAGGGACCGGGGAGCTGTTTTTT.

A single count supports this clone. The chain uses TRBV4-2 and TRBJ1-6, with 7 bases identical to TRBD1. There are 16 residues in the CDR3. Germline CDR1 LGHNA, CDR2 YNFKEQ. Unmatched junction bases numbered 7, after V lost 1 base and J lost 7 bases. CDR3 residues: CASSQAIDRENSPLHF. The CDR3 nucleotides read TGTGCCAGCAGCCAAGCTATTGACAGGGAAAATTCACCCCTCCACTTT.

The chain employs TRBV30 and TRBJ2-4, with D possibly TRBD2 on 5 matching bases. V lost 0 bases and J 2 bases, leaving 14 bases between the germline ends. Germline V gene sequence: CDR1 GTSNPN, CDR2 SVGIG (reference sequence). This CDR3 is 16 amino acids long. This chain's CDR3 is CAWSVHFGMPKNIQYF. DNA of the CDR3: TGTGCCTGGAGTGTACATTTCGGGATGCCCAAAAACATTCAGTACTTC.

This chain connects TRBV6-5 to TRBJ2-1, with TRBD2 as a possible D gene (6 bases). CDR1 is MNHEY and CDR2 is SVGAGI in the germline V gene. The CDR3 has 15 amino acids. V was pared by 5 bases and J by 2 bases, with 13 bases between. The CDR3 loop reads CASSPLGSAYNEQFF. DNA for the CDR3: TGTGCCAGCAGTCCCCTCGGGAGCGCCTACAATGAGCAGTTCTTC.

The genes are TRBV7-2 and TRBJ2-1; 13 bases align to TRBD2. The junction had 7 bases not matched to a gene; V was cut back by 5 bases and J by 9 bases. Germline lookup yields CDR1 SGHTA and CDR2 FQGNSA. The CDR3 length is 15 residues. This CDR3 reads CASSPGTSGVFEQFF. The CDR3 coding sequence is TGTGCCAGCAGCCCGGGGACTAGCGGGGTTTTTGAGCAGTTCTTC.

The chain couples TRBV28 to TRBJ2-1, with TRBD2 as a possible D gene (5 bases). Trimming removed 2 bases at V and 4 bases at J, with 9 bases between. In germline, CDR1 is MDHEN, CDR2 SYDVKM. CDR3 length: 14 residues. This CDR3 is CASSLRAEYNEQFF. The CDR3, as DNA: TGTGCCAGCAGTTTACGAGCGGAGTACAATGAGCAGTTCTTC.

CDR3 sequence (DNA): TGTGCCAGTAGTATGGGGCAGGGGACAGTTCCCTATGGCTACACCTTC. It yields the protein CASSMGQGTVPYGYTF. The chain joins TRBV19 to TRBJ1-2; TRBD1 matches 7 bases. The ends lost 3 bases at V and 4 bases at J; junction bases unmatched: 11. This CDR3 contains 16 residues. Germline-derived CDR1 and CDR2 are LNHDA and SQIVND (reference sequence).

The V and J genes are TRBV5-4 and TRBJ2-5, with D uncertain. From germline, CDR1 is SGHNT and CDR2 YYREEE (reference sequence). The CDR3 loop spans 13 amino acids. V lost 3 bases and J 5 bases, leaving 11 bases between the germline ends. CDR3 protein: CASSSPNGETQYF. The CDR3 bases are TGTGCCAGCAGCTCACCGAACGGGGAGACCCAGTACTTC.

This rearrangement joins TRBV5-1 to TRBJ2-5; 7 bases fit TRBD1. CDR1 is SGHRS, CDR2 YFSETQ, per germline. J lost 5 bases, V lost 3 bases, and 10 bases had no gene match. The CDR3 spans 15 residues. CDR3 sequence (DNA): TGCGCCAGCAGCTCTAACAGGGGTCCCCCGGAGACCCAGTACTTC. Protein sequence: CASSSNRGPPETQYF.

CDR3 DNA sequence: TGTGCCAGCAGCCAAAACGTCCGGAGCGCCTCCTACGAGCAGTACTTC. Amino acids: CASSQNVRSASYEQYF. V usage is TRBV3-1 (or the pseudogene TRBV3-2) and J usage is TRBJ2-7; D remains unclear. The CDR3 runs to 16 residues. Germline-derived CDR1 and CDR2 are LGHDT and YNNKEL (reference sequence). Trimming took 2 bases from V and 0 from J, leaving 14 bases between them.